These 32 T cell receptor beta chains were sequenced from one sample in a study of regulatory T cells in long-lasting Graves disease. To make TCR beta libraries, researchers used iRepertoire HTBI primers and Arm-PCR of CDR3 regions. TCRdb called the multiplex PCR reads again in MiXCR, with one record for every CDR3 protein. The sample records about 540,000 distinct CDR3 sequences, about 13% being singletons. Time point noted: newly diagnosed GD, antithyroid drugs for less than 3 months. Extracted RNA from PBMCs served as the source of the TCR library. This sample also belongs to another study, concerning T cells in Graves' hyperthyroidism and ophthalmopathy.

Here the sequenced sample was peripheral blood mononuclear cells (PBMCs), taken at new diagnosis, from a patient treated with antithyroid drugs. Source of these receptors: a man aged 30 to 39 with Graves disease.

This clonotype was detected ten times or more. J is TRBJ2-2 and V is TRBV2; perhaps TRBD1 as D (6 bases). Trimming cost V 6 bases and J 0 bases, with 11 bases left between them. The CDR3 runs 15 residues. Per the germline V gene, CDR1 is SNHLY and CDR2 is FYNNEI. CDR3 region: CASRPDSANTGELFF. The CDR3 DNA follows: TGTGCCAGCAGGCCGGACAGTGCGAACACCGGGGAGCTGTTTTTT.

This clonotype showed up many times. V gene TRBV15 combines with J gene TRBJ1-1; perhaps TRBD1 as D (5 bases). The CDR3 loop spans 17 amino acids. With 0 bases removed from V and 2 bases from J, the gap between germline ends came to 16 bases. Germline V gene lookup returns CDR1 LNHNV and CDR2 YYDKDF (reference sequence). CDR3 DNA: TGTGCCACCAGCAGAGAAATGACAGACAGATATAACACTGAAGCTTTCTTT. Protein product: CATSREMTDRYNTEAFF.

This CDR3 is CSARATSTASNQPQHF. Written as DNA, the CDR3 is TGCAGTGCTAGAGCCACATCAACTGCTAGCAATCAGCCCCAGCATTTT. This chain links TRBV20-1 with TRBJ1-5; D is unclear. The germline V gene has CDR1 DFQATT and CDR2 SNEGSKA (reference sequence). The ends were cut back, 1 base at V and 0 bases at J, with 13 bases in the middle. This CDR3 region has 16 residues.

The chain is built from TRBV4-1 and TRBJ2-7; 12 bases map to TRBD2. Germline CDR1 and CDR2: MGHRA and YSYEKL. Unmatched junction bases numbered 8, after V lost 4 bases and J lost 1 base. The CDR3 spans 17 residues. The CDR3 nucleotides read TGCGCCAGCAGCCGTTCGAGACTAGCGGGAGAGTCCTACGAGCAGTACTTC. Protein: CASSRSRLAGESYEQYF.

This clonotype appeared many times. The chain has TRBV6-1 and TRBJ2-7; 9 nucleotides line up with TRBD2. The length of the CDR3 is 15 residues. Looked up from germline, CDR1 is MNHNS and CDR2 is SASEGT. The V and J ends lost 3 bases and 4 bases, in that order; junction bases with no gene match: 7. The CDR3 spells CASSDLAGLAYEQYF. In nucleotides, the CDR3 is TGTGCCAGCAGTGATCTAGCGGGGCTGGCTTACGAGCAGTACTTC.

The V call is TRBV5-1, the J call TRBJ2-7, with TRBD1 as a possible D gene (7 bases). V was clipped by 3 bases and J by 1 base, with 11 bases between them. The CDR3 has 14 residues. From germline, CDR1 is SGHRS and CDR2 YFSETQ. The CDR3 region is CASSSTGTSYEQYF. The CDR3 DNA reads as TGCGCCAGCAGCTCGACAGGGACTTCCTACGAGCAGTACTTC. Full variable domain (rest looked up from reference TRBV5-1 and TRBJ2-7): KAGVTQTPRYLIKTRGQQVTLSCSPISGHRSVSWYQQTPGQGLQFLFEYFSETQRNKGNFPGRFSGRQFSNSRSEMNVSTLELGDSALYLCASSSTGTSYEQYFGPGTRLTVT.

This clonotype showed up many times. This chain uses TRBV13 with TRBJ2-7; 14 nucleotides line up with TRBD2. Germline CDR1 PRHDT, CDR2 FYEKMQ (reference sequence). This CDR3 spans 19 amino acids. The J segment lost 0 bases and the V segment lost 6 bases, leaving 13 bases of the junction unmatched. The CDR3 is CASSALGLAGARSSYEQYF. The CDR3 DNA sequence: TGTGCCAGCAGTGCCCTGGGACTAGCGGGAGCTAGGAGCTCCTACGAGCAGTACTTC.

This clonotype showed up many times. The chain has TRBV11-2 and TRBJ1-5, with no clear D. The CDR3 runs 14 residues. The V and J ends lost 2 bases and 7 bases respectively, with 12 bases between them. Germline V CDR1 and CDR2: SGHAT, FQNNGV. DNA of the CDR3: TGTGCCAGCAGCTTATCTCGCTTGGGGCAGCCCCAGCATTTT. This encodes CASSLSRLGQPQHF. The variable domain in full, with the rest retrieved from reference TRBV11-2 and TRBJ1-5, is EAGVAQSPRYKIIEKRQSVAFWCNPISGHATLYWYQQILGQGPKLLIQFQNNGVVDDSQLPKDRFSAERLKGVDSTLKIQPAKLEDSAVYLCASSLSRLGQPQHFGDGTRLSIL.

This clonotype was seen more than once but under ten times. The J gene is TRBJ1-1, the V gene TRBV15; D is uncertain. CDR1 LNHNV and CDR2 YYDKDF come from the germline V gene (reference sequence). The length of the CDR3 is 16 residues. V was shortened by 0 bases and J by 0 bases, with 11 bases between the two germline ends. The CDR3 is CATSRDVTDLNTEAFF. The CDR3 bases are TGTGCCACCAGCAGAGATGTGACGGACCTGAACACTGAAGCTTTCTTT.

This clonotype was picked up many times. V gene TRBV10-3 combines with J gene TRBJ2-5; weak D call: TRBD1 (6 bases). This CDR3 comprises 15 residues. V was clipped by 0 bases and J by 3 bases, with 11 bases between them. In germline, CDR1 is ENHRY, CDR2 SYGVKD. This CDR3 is CAISESSTGKETQYF. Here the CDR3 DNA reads TGTGCCATCAGTGAGTCCTCCACAGGGAAAGAGACCCAGTACTTC.

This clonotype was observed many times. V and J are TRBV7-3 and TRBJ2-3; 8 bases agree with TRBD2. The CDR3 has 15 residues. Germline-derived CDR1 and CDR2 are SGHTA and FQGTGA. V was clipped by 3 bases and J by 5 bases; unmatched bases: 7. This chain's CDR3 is CASSLNAGGLDTQYF. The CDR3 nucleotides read TGTGCCAGCAGCTTGAACGCGGGAGGCTTAGATACGCAGTATTTT.

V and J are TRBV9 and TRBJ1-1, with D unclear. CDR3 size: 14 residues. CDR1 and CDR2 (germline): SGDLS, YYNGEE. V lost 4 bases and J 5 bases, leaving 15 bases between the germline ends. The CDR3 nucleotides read TGTGCCAGCAGCTCCTCAGGTACCCCAACTGAAGCTTTCTTT. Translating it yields CASSSSGTPTEAFF.

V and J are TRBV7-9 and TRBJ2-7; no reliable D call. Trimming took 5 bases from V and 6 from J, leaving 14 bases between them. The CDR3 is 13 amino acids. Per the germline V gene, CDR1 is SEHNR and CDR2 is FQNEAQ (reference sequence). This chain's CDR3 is CASSPRIESEQYF. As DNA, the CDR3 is TGTGCCAGCAGCCCCCGGATTGAGTCCGAGCAGTACTTC.

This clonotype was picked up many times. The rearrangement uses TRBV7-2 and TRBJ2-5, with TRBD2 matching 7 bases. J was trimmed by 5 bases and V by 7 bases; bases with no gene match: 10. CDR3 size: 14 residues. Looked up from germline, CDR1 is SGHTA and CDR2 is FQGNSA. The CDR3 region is CASTYRGSLETQYF. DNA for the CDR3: TGTGCCAGCACTTACCGCGGGAGTTTGGAGACCCAGTACTTC.

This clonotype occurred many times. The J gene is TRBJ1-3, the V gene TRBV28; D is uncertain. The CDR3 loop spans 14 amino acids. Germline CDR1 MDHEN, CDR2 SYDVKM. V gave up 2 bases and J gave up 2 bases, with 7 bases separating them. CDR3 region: CASSLPPPGNTIYF. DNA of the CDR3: TGTGCCAGCAGTTTACCCCCTCCTGGAAACACCATATATTTT.

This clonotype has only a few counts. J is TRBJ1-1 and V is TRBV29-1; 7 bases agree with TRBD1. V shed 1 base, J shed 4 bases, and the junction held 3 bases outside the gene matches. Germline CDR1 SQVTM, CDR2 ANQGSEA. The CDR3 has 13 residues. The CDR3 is CSVEGQGPTEAFF. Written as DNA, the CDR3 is TGCAGCGTTGAAGGACAGGGTCCCACTGAAGCTTTCTTT.

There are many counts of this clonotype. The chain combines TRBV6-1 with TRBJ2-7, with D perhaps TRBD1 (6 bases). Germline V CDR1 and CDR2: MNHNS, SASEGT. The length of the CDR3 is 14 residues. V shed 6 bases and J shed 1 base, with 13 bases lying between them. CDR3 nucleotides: TGTGCCAGCAGATCGACAGGTACGTCCTACGAGCAGTACTTC. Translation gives CASRSTGTSYEQYF.

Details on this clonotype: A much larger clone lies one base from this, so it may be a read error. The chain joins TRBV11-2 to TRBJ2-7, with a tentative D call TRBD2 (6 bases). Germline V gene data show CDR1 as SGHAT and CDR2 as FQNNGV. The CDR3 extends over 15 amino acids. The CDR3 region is CASGLGRRGGDEQYF. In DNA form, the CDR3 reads TGTGCCAGCGGCTTAGGGAGACGGGGAGGCGACGAGCAGTACTTC.

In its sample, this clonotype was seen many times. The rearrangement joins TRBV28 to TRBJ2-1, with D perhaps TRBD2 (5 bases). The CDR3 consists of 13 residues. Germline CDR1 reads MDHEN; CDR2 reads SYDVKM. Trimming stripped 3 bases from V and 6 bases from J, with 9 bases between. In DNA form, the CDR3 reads TGTGCCAGCAGTTTGACTGGACTCAATGAGCAGTTCTTC. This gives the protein CASSLTGLNEQFF.

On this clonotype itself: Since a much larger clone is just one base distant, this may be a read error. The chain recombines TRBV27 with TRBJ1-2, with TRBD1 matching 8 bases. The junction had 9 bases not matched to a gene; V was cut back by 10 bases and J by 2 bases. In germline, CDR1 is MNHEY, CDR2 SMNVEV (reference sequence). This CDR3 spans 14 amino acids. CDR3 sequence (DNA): TGTGCCAACAGACGACAGGGGATCAACTATGGCTACACCTTC. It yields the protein CANRRQGINYGYTF.

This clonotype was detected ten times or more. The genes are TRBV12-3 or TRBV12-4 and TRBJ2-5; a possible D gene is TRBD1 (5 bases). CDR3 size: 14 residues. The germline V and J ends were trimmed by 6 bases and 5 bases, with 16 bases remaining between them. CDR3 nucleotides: TGTGCCAGCAGCCCCGCCAGGGTCAGGGAGACCCAGTACTTC. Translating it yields CASSPARVRETQYF.

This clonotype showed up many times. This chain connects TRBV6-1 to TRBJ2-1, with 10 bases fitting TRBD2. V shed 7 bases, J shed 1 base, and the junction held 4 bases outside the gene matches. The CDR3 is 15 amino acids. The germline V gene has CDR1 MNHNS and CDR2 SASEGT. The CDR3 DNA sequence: TGTGCCAGCATTTTAGCGGGAGGTTCCTACAATGAGCAGTTCTTC. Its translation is CASILAGGSYNEQFF.

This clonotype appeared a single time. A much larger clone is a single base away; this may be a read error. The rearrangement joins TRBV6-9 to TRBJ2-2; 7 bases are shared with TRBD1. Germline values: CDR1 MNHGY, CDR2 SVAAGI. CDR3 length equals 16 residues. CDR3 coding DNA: TGTGCCAGCAGTTACGTGGTGACAGGGCGCACCGGGGAGCTGTGTTTT. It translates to CASSYVVTGRTGELCF.

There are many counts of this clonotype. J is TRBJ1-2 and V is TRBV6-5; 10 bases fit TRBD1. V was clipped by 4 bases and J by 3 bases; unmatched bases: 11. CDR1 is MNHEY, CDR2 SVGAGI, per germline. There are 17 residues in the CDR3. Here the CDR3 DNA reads TGTGCCAGCAGTTCCCCGGGACAGGGGCCGATCGACTATGGCTACACCTTC. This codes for CASSSPGQGPIDYGYTF.

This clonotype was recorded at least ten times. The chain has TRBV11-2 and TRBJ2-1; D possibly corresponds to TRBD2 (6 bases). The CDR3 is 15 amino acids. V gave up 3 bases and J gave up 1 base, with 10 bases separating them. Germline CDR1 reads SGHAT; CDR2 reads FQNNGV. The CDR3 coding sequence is TGTGCCAGCAGCTTTACTAGCCATTCCTACAATGAGCAGTTCTTC. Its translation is CASSFTSHSYNEQFF.

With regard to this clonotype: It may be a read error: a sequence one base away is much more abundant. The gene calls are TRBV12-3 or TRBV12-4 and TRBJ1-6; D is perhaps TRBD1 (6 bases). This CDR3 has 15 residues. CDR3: CACSSGWRGNSPLHF. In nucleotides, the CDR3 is TGTGCCTGCAGTTCGGGATGGAGGGGGAATTCACCCCTCCACTTT.

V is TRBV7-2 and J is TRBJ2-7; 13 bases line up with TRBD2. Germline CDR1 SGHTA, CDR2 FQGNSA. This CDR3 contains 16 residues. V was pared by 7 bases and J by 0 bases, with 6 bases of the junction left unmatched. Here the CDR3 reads CASTGLAGAFSYEQYF. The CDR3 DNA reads TGTGCCAGCACCGGACTAGCGGGAGCGTTCTCCTACGAGCAGTACTTC.

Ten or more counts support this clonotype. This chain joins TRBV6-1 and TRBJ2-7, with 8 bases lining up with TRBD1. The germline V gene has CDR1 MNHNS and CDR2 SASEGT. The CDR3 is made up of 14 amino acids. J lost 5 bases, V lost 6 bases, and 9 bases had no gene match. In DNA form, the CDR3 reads TGTGCCAGCAGGGGGGAGACAGGGGCGGACGAGCAGTACTTC. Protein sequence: CASRGETGADEQYF.

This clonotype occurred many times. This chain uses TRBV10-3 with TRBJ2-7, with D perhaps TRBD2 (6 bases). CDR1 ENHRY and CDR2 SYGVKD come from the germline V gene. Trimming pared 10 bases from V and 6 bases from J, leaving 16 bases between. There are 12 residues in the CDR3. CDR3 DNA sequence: TGTGCCACGAGACTAGGGACGTCCGAGCAGTACTTC. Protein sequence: CATRLGTSEQYF.

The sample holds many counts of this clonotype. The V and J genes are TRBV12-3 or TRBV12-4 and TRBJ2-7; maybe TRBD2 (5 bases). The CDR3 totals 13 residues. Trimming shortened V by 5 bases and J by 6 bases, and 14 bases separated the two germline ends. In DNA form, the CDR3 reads TGTGCCAGCAGTCCGCGGATGGACTCCGAGCAGTACTTC. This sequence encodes CASSPRMDSEQYF.

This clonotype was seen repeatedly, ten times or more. The CDR3 is CASSGGTSEQETQYF. Written as DNA, the CDR3 is TGTGCCAGCAGTGGTGGTACTAGCGAACAAGAGACCCAGTACTTC. V is TRBV12-3 or TRBV12-4 and J is TRBJ2-5; 7 positions match TRBD2. This CDR3 is 15 amino acids long. The junction had 8 bases not matched to a gene; V was cut back by 5 bases and J by 2 bases.

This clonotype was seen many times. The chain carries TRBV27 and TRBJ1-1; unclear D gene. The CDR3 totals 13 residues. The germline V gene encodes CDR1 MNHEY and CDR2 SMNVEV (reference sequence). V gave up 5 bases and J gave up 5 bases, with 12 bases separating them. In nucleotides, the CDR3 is TGTGCCAGCAGTCCCAGTGTGATTACTGAAGCTTTCTTT. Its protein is CASSPSVITEAFF.